The 19 T cell receptor beta chains listed next were all sequenced from one sample in a study of blood T cells in healthy people across ages (dated by TCRdb to about 2015). Library construction relied on 5' RACE. Sequenced on an Illumina HiSeq 2500. A second PCR of roughly 7 to 11 cycles was performed with a sample-barcoded 5' primer and a J-beta primer mix. Clones were called with MiXCR by TCRdb after fastp trimmed the public reads at Q25, and only in-frame beta chains were retained. Under each unique CDR3 protein, matching rows form one entry showing the most common genes and DNA. In all, the sample holds 550,000 to 650,000 distinct CDR3 sequences, and approximately 30% of those were seen once. The leading ten clones occupy approximately 14% of the sample. Sequencing used blood. The receptors come from an elderly woman in good health.

This clonotype was seen repeatedly, ten times or more. The CDR3 nucleotides are TGCGCCAGCAGCTTGGTGAGGGTGGCAGTACAAGAGACCCAGTACTTC. Amino acid sequence: CASSLVRVAVQETQYF. The chain is built from TRBV5-1 and TRBJ2-5, with a possible D match to TRBD2 (5 bases). The CDR3 consists of 16 residues. With 0 bases removed from V and 2 bases from J, the gap between germline ends came to 14 bases. Germline values: CDR1 SGHRS, CDR2 YFSETQ.

This clonotype showed up just a few times. The chain joins TRBV12-3 or TRBV12-4 to TRBJ1-3; 9 nucleotides match TRBD1. The CDR3 length is 17 residues. Trimming took 5 bases from V and 3 from J; bases not matched to a gene: 11. The CDR3 coding sequence is TGTGCCAGCAGTCCCCGGGACAGGGAATTGTATGGAAACACCATATATTTT. It specifies CASSPRDRELYGNTIYF.

In this sample, this clonotype turned up many times. V and J are TRBV20-1 and TRBJ2-7; no definite D call. Trimming removed 3 bases from V and 2 bases from J, with 8 bases in between. The CDR3 has 12 amino acids. The germline CDR1 and CDR2 sequences are DFQATT and SNEGSKA (reference sequence). The CDR3 DNA reads as TGCAGTGCTAGTGAAGGGACCTACGAGCAGTACTTC. Residues: CSASEGTYEQYF.

The chain has TRBV30 and TRBJ2-1; 10 bases are shared with TRBD2. The V and J ends lost 4 bases and 14 bases, in that order; junction bases with no gene match: 8. Per the germline V gene, CDR1 is GTSNPN and CDR2 is SVGIG (reference sequence). The CDR3 contains 12 residues. The CDR3 region is CAWIRAGGPEFF. The CDR3 DNA reads TGTGCCTGGATTCGAGCGGGGGGGCCGGAGTTCTTC.

The table lists this clonotype with a few counts. This chain joins TRBV10-3 and TRBJ1-1; D is perhaps TRBD1 (6 bases). Germline values: CDR1 ENHRY, CDR2 SYGVKD. The V end lost 5 bases, the J end lost 1 base, and 11 bases lay between the germline ends. CDR3 length equals 14 residues. The CDR3 coding sequence is TGTGCCATCAGTTCACCGACAGGGAACACTGAAGCTTTCTTT. Amino acid sequence: CAISSPTGNTEAFF.

A word on this clonotype: Just one base apart from a much larger clone, this may be a read error. The V call is TRBV21-1, the J call TRBJ2-1; the D segment call TRBD1 is taken from the table without a DNA check. TRBV21-1 is termed a pseudogene. The CDR3 contains 18 residues. For the CDR3, the DNA is TGTGCCAGCAGCAACCCAGAGAGACAGGGACACCCTGGGGATGAGCAGTTCTTC. Residues: CASSNPERQGHPGDEQFF.

This clonotype came up a few times. CDR3 residues: CASSWAAGEDTQYF. Written as DNA, the CDR3 is TGCGCCAGCAGCTGGGCAGCGGGGGAAGATACGCAGTATTTT. The chain employs TRBV5-1 and TRBJ2-3; TRBD2 agrees at 8 bases. This CDR3 comprises 14 residues. V lost 3 bases to trimming and J lost 5 bases; unmatched junction nucleotides: 5. Germline V gives CDR1 SGHRS, CDR2 YFSETQ.

This rearrangement joins TRBV12-3 or TRBV12-4 to TRBJ2-3, with 13 positions matching TRBD2. V lost 4 bases and J lost 3; bases outside the gene matches: 4. The CDR3 loop spans 16 amino acids. This CDR3 reads CASSSGLAGETDTQYF. CDR3 in DNA: TGTGCCAGCAGTTCCGGACTAGCGGGAGAGACAGATACGCAGTATTTT.

V usage is TRBV5-6 and J usage is TRBJ1-6; TRBD1 matches at 9 bases. The CDR3 spans 15 residues. Trimming cost V 4 bases and J 7 bases; bases outside gene matches: 6. The germline gives CDR1 SGHDT, CDR2 YYEEEE. The chain's CDR3 is CASSGQQGANSPLHF. CDR3 coding DNA: TGTGCCAGCAGCGGCCAACAGGGGGCGAATTCACCCCTCCACTTT.

This clonotype has ten or more counts. This chain uses TRBV27 with TRBJ1-4, with 7 bases that match TRBD1. The junction had 8 bases not matched to a gene; V was cut back by 3 bases and J by 4 bases. Germline V gene lookup returns CDR1 MNHEY and CDR2 SMNVEV (reference sequence). This CDR3 comprises 16 residues. The CDR3 spells CASSFGGAGGNEKLFF. The CDR3 DNA reads TGTGCCAGCAGTTTTGGCGGGGCAGGGGGTAATGAAAAACTGTTTTTT.

This clonotype was seen repeatedly, ten times or more. The chain carries TRBV29-1 and TRBJ2-7, with a tentative D call TRBD1 (5 bases). Trimming took 0 bases from V and 5 from J, leaving 8 bases between them. The CDR3 totals 12 residues. Germline values: CDR1 SQVTM, CDR2 ANQGSEA. CDR3 sequence: CSVEDQGDEQYF. DNA for the CDR3: TGCAGCGTTGAAGATCAAGGGGACGAGCAGTACTTC.

V gene TRBV27 combines with J gene TRBJ2-6; D is ambiguous. Between the trimmed V and J ends, which lost 7 bases and 0 bases, there was a span of 7 bases. This CDR3 has 14 amino acids. Germline values: CDR1 MNHEY, CDR2 SMNVEV (reference sequence). CDR3 in amino acids: CASTLFSGANVLTF. The CDR3 DNA is TGTGCCAGCACCCTTTTCTCTGGGGCCAACGTCCTGACTTTC.

This rearrangement joins TRBV7-2 to TRBJ1-1; 7 nucleotides match TRBD1. Germline V gene lookup returns CDR1 SGHTA and CDR2 FQGNSA. The CDR3 contains 14 residues. The J segment lost 5 bases and the V segment lost 5 bases, leaving 8 bases of the junction unmatched. CDR3 nucleotide sequence: TGTGCCAGCAGCAGATGGACAGGAGGAACTGAAGCTTTCTTT. This codes for CASSRWTGGTEAFF.

This clonotype was seen more than once but under ten times. Germline is not matched at one junction end, which may reflect a read error. The CDR3 reads CASSFRTSLSTGELFF. CDR3 DNA: TGTGCTAGCAGCTTCCGGACTAGCCTATCCACCGGGGAGCTGTTTTTT. The rearrangement links TRBV7-7 to TRBJ2-2, with 8 nucleotides matching TRBD2. The CDR3 extends over 16 amino acids. Germline V gene lookup returns CDR1 SSHAT and CDR2 FNYEAQ (reference sequence).

The sample holds many counts of this clonotype. The chain carries TRBV20-1 and TRBJ2-3; D is possibly TRBD2 (6 bases). Trimming removed 7 bases from V and 5 bases from J, with 16 bases in between. Germline V CDR1 and CDR2: DFQATT, SNEGSKA (reference sequence). The CDR3 spans 13 residues. CDR3 region: CSVLGTEGDTQYF. For the CDR3, the DNA is TGCAGTGTCCTCGGTACGGAGGGAGATACGCAGTATTTT.

V usage is TRBV29-1 and J usage is TRBJ2-2; tentative D call: TRBD1 (5 bases). V lost 2 bases, J lost 1 base, and 5 bases lay in between. This CDR3 has 13 residues. CDR1 SQVTM and CDR2 ANQGSEA come from the germline V gene. The DNA for the CDR3 is TGCAGCGTTGAACAGGGGAACACCGGGGAGCTGTTTTTT. This codes for CSVEQGNTGELFF.

This clonotype was seen ten or more times. V is TRBV18 and J is TRBJ2-3, with TRBD2 matching 13 bases. J gave up 1 base and V 6 bases, and 4 bases lay outside the gene matches. The CDR3 is 16 amino acids. Germline loops: CDR1 KGHSH, CDR2 LQKENI. Here the CDR3 DNA reads TGTGCCAGCTCCCGGACTAGCGGGGGAGGCACAGATACGCAGTATTTT. Encoded protein: CASSRTSGGGTDTQYF.

This clonotype has more than one count but fewer than ten. A much larger clonotype is one base distant, so this may be a read error. V gene TRBV6-1 combines with J gene TRBJ2-7; D gene unclear. Trimming shortened V by 4 bases and J by 7 bases, and 23 bases separated the two germline ends. CDR1 is MNHNS, CDR2 SASEGT, per germline. This CDR3 is 16 amino acids long. The CDR3 protein is CASSGLSAPSSGEQYF. Here the CDR3 DNA reads TGTGCCAGCAGTGGCCTTTCGGCGCCATCATCGGGTGAGCAGTACTTC.

This clonotype was recorded at least ten times. This sequence joins TRBV12-3 or TRBV12-4 and TRBJ1-2; no clear D. V was cut by 6 bases and J by 7 bases, with 15 bases left in between. This CDR3 has 13 amino acids. CDR3 bases: TGTGCCAGCAGCCCCGCCTCAACGAGTGGCTACACCTTC. Translation: CASSPASTSGYTF.